This T cell receptor (beta chain) was obtained from a study of beta chain features in type 1 diabetes (dated by TCRdb to between 2017 and 2018). With regard to the full study: Mean age, gender distribution, total cell number and subset yield did not differ between patients and healthy donors. A total of about 110,000,000 sorted cells were examined across all samples, and a strong correlation was observed between cell number per subset and RNA yield. The study compared the TCRB repertoires of sorted circulating CD4+ T cell subsets in recently diagnosed type 1 diabetes patients with those in matched healthy donors. Whereas all 28 donors provided naive and central memory subsets, regulatory and stem cell-like memory subsets were isolated from just 8 patients and roughly 8 healthy donors.

The High Capacity cDNA Reverse Transcription Kit was used to reverse transcribe all of the isolated RNA, meaning that expressed TCRB transcripts were what got sequenced. Deep immunoSEQ sequencing was applied to naive, central memory and regulatory T cell samples, giving an average of approximately 4 million total reads per sample. Sorted cells were lysed in RLT buffer and RNA was extracted with DNase-treated RNeasy Micro or Mini kits, depending on cell number. To prevent cross-contamination, every cell subset was processed on its own, while patient and healthy donor samples were processed together. TCRB sequences were amplified from cDNA with the immunoSEQ multiplex PCR, producing 87-bp fragments spanning the CDR3 region. Amplicons were sequenced on the Illumina HiSeq platform. Per the authors' processing: Synthetic template baselines were used to correct PCR bias computationally, reads within Hamming distance 2 were collapsed together, and singletons that could not be merged were discarded. Reads were aligned against IMGT to assign V, D and J genes, CDR3 length and insertions or deletions at six rearrangement sites. Clonotype counts were normalized to sorted cell number within each subset before computing true diversity and Gini coefficients with the tcR R package. The overlap coefficient, calculated on TCRB nucleotide sequences, was used to quantify repertoire sharing. As stored in TCRdb, this immuneACCESS dataset retains in-frame rearrangements with V and J assigned. A fraction of the clones does not appear; measured against another copy, unresolved V genes explain less than half of the discrepancy, and the remainder lacks a known reason. The DNA was the basis for D and trimming; V, J and clone size are from that table. Counted in this sample were 120,000 or so clones; roughly 17% of them appeared once. The top ten clonotypes cover over 2% of the sample.

Comment on this clone: Its cognate antigen has yet to be identified. No qualities accompany the bases; no much larger clone lies one base away.

Study-level results and caveats: HLA sub-analyses involved small numbers of individuals, so any influence of HLA type on TCRB rearrangement remained unresolved. A moderate but significant shortening of TCRB CDR3 length was observed in type 1 diabetes patients in all four CD4+ subsets. Shorter templates might be favored by PCR, yet because patient and control samples were amplified and corrected together, any such skew would affect both groups equally. Because cDNA was sequenced instead of genomic DNA, highly expressing activated cells could be over-represented, though the groups showed no difference in activation or CD3 levels. Naive, central memory and regulatory TCRB repertoires appeared more similar among patients than among healthy donors. Patients with type 1 diabetes made fewer insertions and deleted more nucleotides at VDJ recombination sites, implying thymic rearrangement abnormalities.

A single peripheral blood draw of about 116 mL on average was collected from each donor into heparinised tubes. A BD FACSAria II and a panel including CD45RO, CCR7, CD25, CD127, CD95 and CD27 were used to sort naive, central memory, regulatory and stem cell-like memory CD4+ T cells. Purity was above 95% for every sorted population. PBMCs were isolated immediately by Lymphoprep density gradient centrifugation and stained directly without culture. To minimize batch effects, samples were stained and sorted in pairs, one healthy donor with one patient per experiment. The CDR3 spans 13 residues, from the cysteine through the phenylalanine. This entry keeps only the CDR3 DNA: 39 bases, framed from base 1. The germline V gene sets CDR1 to MGHDK and CDR2 to SYGVNS. V is cut by 0 bases and J by 8 bases, and the space between the germline ends is 5 bases.

The sample was central memory CD4+ T cells from blood. The TCR sequence derives from a man younger than 40 with type 1 diabetes. The rearrangement joined TRBV25-1 to TRBJ1-6; TRBD1 is possibly the D segment (5 matching bases). The CDR3 sequence is CASSEYRDSPLHF. The nucleotides are TGTGCCAGCAGTGAATACAGGGATTCACCCCTCCACTTT.